Listed below are T cell receptor beta chains from one sample, sequenced in a study of cytomegalovirus exposure and HLA in healthy donors. Sequenced by immunoSEQ multiplex PCR; TCRdb stores in-frame clones only, minus some. Of around 300,000 clones listed, approximately 85% are singletons. Sequenced input: PBMCs. The source of these receptors is a man in his thirties or forties in good health and CMV-seronegative. Both conserved end residues are part of each CDR3. Fields, in order: clone size, D gene, V gene, J gene, CDR3 DNA, CDR3 protein. D genes are given only for firm matches. Expanded clones are given a class, and other clones once, few, many or no size at all.

clone size: NA
D gene: TRBD1
V gene: TRBV2
J gene: TRBJ1-5
CDR3 DNA: TGTGCCAGCAGTGAAGAACAGGGGCGGTGGCCCCAGCATTTT
CDR3 protein: CASSEEQGRWPQHF

clone size: NA
D gene: TRBD1
V gene: TRBV7-2
J gene: TRBJ1-5
CDR3 DNA: TGTGCCAGCAGCAAATGGACAGGGGTAAATCAGCCCCAGCATTTT
CDR3 protein: CASSKWTGVNQPQHF

clone size: NA
D gene: TRBD1
V gene: TRBV10-3
J gene: TRBJ1-6
CDR3 DNA: TGTGCCACCCGACAGGGAGGCGGTAATTCACCCCTCCACTTT
CDR3 protein: CATRQGGGNSPLHF

clone size: NA
D gene: NA
V gene: TRBV6-5
J gene: TRBJ2-7
CDR3 DNA: TGTGCCAGCAGGCGGGGCAGCCCTCCCTACGAGCAGTACTTC
CDR3 protein: CASRRGSPPYEQYF

clone size: NA
D gene: TRBD2
V gene: TRBV10-2
J gene: TRBJ2-1
CDR3 DNA: TGCGCCATTCTCAATCGGGGGGTTGACAATGAGCAGTTCTTC
CDR3 protein: CAILNRGVDNEQFF

clone size: few
D gene: NA
V gene: TRBV30
J gene: TRBJ1-6
CDR3 DNA: TGTGCCTGGAGTGGGACAACTAATTCACCCCTCCACTTT
CDR3 protein: CAWSGTTNSPLHF

clone size: NA
D gene: TRBD1
V gene: TRBV19
J gene: TRBJ1-3
CDR3 DNA: TGTGCCAGTAGGACCGAGACAGGGTTTGGAAACACCATATATTTT
CDR3 protein: CASRTETGFGNTIYF

clone size: NA
D gene: NA
V gene: TRBV5-6
J gene: TRBJ2-7
CDR3 DNA: TGTGCCAGCAGCCTCCAGCTTGGGGGGGGCCAGTCGTGGTACGAGCAGTACTTC
CDR3 protein: CASSLQLGGGQSWYEQYF

clone size: NA
D gene: NA
V gene: TRBV25-1
J gene: TRBJ1-2
CDR3 DNA: TGTGCCAGCAGTGTTCCAGGGGACTATGGCTACACCTTC
CDR3 protein: CASSVPGDYGYTF

clone size: few
D gene: TRBD1
V gene: TRBV5-4
J gene: TRBJ2-7
CDR3 DNA: TGTGCCAGCAACTCCGCGGACAGGGTAGGGTACGAGCAGTACTTC
CDR3 protein: CASNSADRVGYEQYF

clone size: NA
D gene: TRBD2
V gene: TRBV19
J gene: TRBJ2-7
CDR3 DNA: TGTGCCAGTAGTAATAGCGGGACGGCCTACGAGCAGTACTTC
CDR3 protein: CASSNSGTAYEQYF

clone size: NA
D gene: NA
V gene: TRBV4-3
J gene: TRBJ1-3
CDR3 DNA: TGCGCCAGCAGCCAAGATGTCATCCGGGGGATCTCTGGAAACACCATATATTTT
CDR3 protein: CASSQDVIRGISGNTIYF

clone size: few
D gene: TRBD1
V gene: TRBV2
J gene: TRBJ1-2
CDR3 DNA: TGTGCCAGCCTGGACAGGGTCTATGGCTACACCTTC
CDR3 protein: CASLDRVYGYTF

clone size: NA
D gene: TRBD1
V gene: TRBV25-1
J gene: TRBJ1-1
CDR3 DNA: TGTGCCAGCAGTCCCAATACAGGGGCGAAAGAGAACACTGAAGCTTTCTTT
CDR3 protein: CASSPNTGAKENTEAFF

clone size: NA
D gene: NA
V gene: TRBV7-2
J gene: TRBJ2-7
CDR3 DNA: TGTGCCAGCAGCTTGGGGGCAGGGTTTACCTACGAGCAGTACTTC
CDR3 protein: CASSLGAGFTYEQYF

clone size: once
D gene: TRBD1
V gene: TRBV27
J gene: TRBJ1-2
CDR3 DNA: TGTGCCAGCAGTCCCGGACAGGGCTATGGCTACACCTTC
CDR3 protein: CASSPGQGYGYTF

clone size: NA
D gene: NA
V gene: TRBV30
J gene: TRBJ1-1
CDR3 DNA: TGTGCCTGGAGTCGGGGAGGGAAGGTGATAAGGGACACTGAAGCTTTCTTT
CDR3 protein: CAWSRGGKVIRDTEAFF

clone size: once
D gene: TRBD1
V gene: TRBV2
J gene: TRBJ2-1
CDR3 DNA: TGTGCCAGCATCGGCCCGGGACAGCAATACAATGAGCAGTTCTTC
CDR3 protein: CASIGPGQQYNEQFF

clone size: NA
D gene: TRBD1
V gene: TRBV12-5
J gene: TRBJ1-6
CDR3 DNA: TGTGCTAGTGGTTTTCGGACAGGAGACTATAATTCACCCCTCCACTTT
CDR3 protein: CASGFRTGDYNSPLHF

clone size: NA
D gene: TRBD2
V gene: TRBV5-1
J gene: TRBJ2-1
CDR3 DNA: TGCGCCAGCAGCCCCCGTGGCAGCGGGGGGAACCATGAGCAGTTCTTC
CDR3 protein: CASSPRGSGGNHEQFF

clone size: NA
D gene: NA
V gene: TRBV6-4
J gene: TRBJ2-7
CDR3 DNA: TGTGCCAGCCGAAAGGAGGGAGCCAGCTCCTACGAGCAGTACTTC
CDR3 protein: CASRKEGASSYEQYF

clone size: NA
D gene: NA
V gene: TRBV2
J gene: TRBJ1-1
CDR3 DNA: TGTGCCAGCAGTGAAACCAGTTACACTGAAGCTTTCTTT
CDR3 protein: CASSETSYTEAFF

clone size: NA
D gene: TRBD1
V gene: TRBV19
J gene: TRBJ2-7
CDR3 DNA: TGTGCCAGTGGGACAGGGGCGGGGGAGCAGTACTTC
CDR3 protein: CASGTGAGEQYF

clone size: once
D gene: NA
V gene: TRBV14
J gene: TRBJ2-7
CDR3 DNA: TGTGCCAGCAGCCAAGTGAAGGGAGGCGAGCAGTACTTC
CDR3 protein: CASSQVKGGEQYF

clone size: NA
D gene: NA
V gene: TRBV5-1
J gene: TRBJ2-3
CDR3 DNA: TGCGCCAGCAGCAAATTTACAGGCGATTTGGATACGCAGTATTTT
CDR3 protein: CASSKFTGDLDTQYF

clone size: NA
D gene: TRBD1
V gene: TRBV9
J gene: TRBJ1-3
CDR3 DNA: TGTGCCAGCAGCCTTACGGGACAGGGCATCTCTGGAAACACCATATATTTT
CDR3 protein: CASSLTGQGISGNTIYF

clone size: NA
D gene: NA
V gene: TRBV7-6
J gene: TRBJ1-2
CDR3 DNA: TGTGCCAGCAGCTTACCCACCCCACAGTATGGCTACACCTTC
CDR3 protein: CASSLPTPQYGYTF

clone size: NA
D gene: NA
V gene: TRBV5-1
J gene: TRBJ1-1
CDR3 DNA: TGCGCCAGCAGCTTAATCGAGGGGGTAGCTTTCTTT
CDR3 protein: CASSLIEGVAFF

clone size: NA
D gene: TRBD2
V gene: TRBV4-2
J gene: TRBJ2-2
CDR3 DNA: TGTGCCAGCAGCCAAGATAAGACTAGCGGGGGGACGAACACCGGGGAGCTGTTTTTT
CDR3 protein: CASSQDKTSGGTNTGELFF

clone size: once
D gene: NA
V gene: TRBV10-1
J gene: TRBJ2-1
CDR3 DNA: TGCGCCAGCAGTGAATCGGGGGGCCCCTACAATGAGCAGTTCTTC
CDR3 protein: CASSESGGPYNEQFF

clone size: once
D gene: TRBD1
V gene: TRBV19
J gene: TRBJ1-5
CDR3 DNA: TGTGCCAGTAGGTCCGGGACAGGGAATTTTGGGCAGCCCCAGCATTTT
CDR3 protein: CASRSGTGNFGQPQHF

clone size: NA
D gene: NA
V gene: TRBV7-9
J gene: TRBJ1-2
CDR3 DNA: TGTGCCAGCAGCTTTTCAGGGGTTGGTAATGGCTACACCTTC
CDR3 protein: CASSFSGVGNGYTF

clone size: NA
D gene: TRBD1
V gene: TRBV29-1
J gene: TRBJ1-1
CDR3 DNA: TGCAGCGTTGTCAGGGGGATGAACACTGAAGCTTTCTTT
CDR3 protein: CSVVRGMNTEAFF

clone size: NA
D gene: TRBD1
V gene: TRBV4-1
J gene: TRBJ1-4
CDR3 DNA: TGCGCCAGCAGCCTTGGGACAGGGGTCGAAAAACTGTTTTTT
CDR3 protein: CASSLGTGVEKLFF

clone size: once
D gene: NA
V gene: TRBV25-1
J gene: TRBJ2-5
CDR3 DNA: TGTGCCAGCAGTGAATATGAGAACCAAGAGACCCAGTACTTC
CDR3 protein: CASSEYENQETQYF

clone size: NA
D gene: NA
V gene: TRBV5-1
J gene: TRBJ1-1
CDR3 DNA: TGCGCCAGCAGCTTGGAAATCCTGAGGTCAACTGAAGCTTTCTTT
CDR3 protein: CASSLEILRSTEAFF

clone size: NA
D gene: TRBD1
V gene: TRBV6-4
J gene: TRBJ1-2
CDR3 DNA: TGTGCCAGCAGTGACTTCTTTAGCAGGGGGGACCCAAACTATGGCTACACCTTC
CDR3 protein: CASSDFFSRGDPNYGYTF

clone size: NA
D gene: TRBD1
V gene: TRBV6-6
J gene: TRBJ1-2
CDR3 DNA: TGTGCCAGCAGTTCGGGACAGGCGCCCGACTATGGCTACACCTTC
CDR3 protein: CASSSGQAPDYGYTF

clone size: NA
D gene: NA
V gene: TRBV10-1
J gene: TRBJ1-1
CDR3 DNA: TGCGCCAGCAGCCCGGACAGCGCCATGAACACTGAAGCTTTCTTT
CDR3 protein: CASSPDSAMNTEAFF

clone size: once
D gene: NA
V gene: TRBV4-3
J gene: TRBJ1-1
CDR3 DNA: TGCGCCAGCAGCCCTGGACAGTTGAACACTGAAGCTTTCTTT
CDR3 protein: CASSPGQLNTEAFF

clone size: few
D gene: NA
V gene: TRBV10-1
J gene: TRBJ2-7
CDR3 DNA: TGCGCCAGCAGACCCGGAGCTCCCTACGAGCAGTACTTC
CDR3 protein: CASRPGAPYEQYF

clone size: NA
D gene: NA
V gene: TRBV10-2
J gene: TRBJ2-5
CDR3 DNA: TGCGCCAGCAGGGAGAGGGGAGAGACCCAGTACTTC
CDR3 protein: CASRERGETQYF

clone size: NA
D gene: TRBD1
V gene: TRBV6-5
J gene: TRBJ2-7
CDR3 DNA: TGTGCCAGCAGTTACGGGGCAGGGGGTTTCGAGCAGTACTTC
CDR3 protein: CASSYGAGGFEQYF

clone size: NA
D gene: TRBD1
V gene: TRBV27
J gene: TRBJ2-1
CDR3 DNA: TGTGCCAGCAAGGGACAGTATTACAATGAGCAGTTCTTC
CDR3 protein: CASKGQYYNEQFF

clone size: NA
D gene: TRBD1
V gene: TRBV6-4
J gene: TRBJ2-1
CDR3 DNA: TGTGCCAGCAGTTCCGAGACAGGGATCGCCTACAATGAGCAGTTCTTC
CDR3 protein: CASSSETGIAYNEQFF